Presented here are 12 T cell receptor beta chains from one specimen sequenced in a study of blood T cell repertoires in COVID-19. Here immunoSEQ multiplex PCR was the method, and the copy in TCRdb shows in-frame clones only, minus some. The sample has some 130,000 clones, approximately 80% seen once. Source material: peripheral blood. The receptors stem from a man between 60 and 75 years old who had recovered from COVID-19.

The rearrangement uses TRBV28 and TRBJ2-1, with 10 bases that match TRBD2. The ends lost 6 bases at V and 5 bases at J; junction bases unmatched: 7. The CDR3 has 15 residues. The germline V gene encodes CDR1 MDHEN and CDR2 SYDVKM. In nucleotides, the CDR3 is TGTGCCAGCAGGATGTGGACTAGCGGCCACAATGAGCAGTTCTTC. Its protein is CASRMWTSGHNEQFF.

Only a few counts were recorded for this clone. This sequence joins TRBV11-3 and TRBJ1-1, with D unclear. V was shortened by 2 bases and J by 1 base, with 5 bases between the two germline ends. The germline V gene encodes CDR1 SGHNT and CDR2 YENEEA. This CDR3 spans 13 amino acids. CDR3 amino acids: CASSLSGNTEAFF. The DNA of the CDR3 is TGTGCCAGCAGCTTATCAGGGAACACTGAAGCTTTCTTT.

The CDR3 bases are TGTGCCAGCAGTTTAGTTAGCGGGAGCTACGAGCAGTACTTC. Translating it yields CASSLVSGSYEQYF. The rearrangement uses TRBV28 and TRBJ2-7, with TRBD2 identical over 9 bases. CDR3 length: 14 amino acids. J gave up 3 bases and V 2 bases, and 2 bases lay outside the gene matches. Germline V CDR1 and CDR2: MDHEN, SYDVKM.

The chain joins TRBV24-1 to TRBJ2-1; TRBD2 agrees at 8 bases. Losses at the gene ends were 2 bases for V and 2 bases for J; bases not matched to a gene: 13. The CDR3 has 19 residues. In germline, CDR1 is KGHDR, CDR2 SFDVKD. The CDR3 region is CATSDSGTSGGAPYNEQFF. The CDR3 DNA sequence: TGTGCCACCAGTGATTCCGGGACTAGTGGCGGGGCCCCCTACAATGAGCAGTTCTTC.

The genes are TRBV18 and TRBJ1-5, with TRBD1 identical over 8 bases. The junction had 8 bases not matched to a gene; V was cut back by 2 bases and J by 5 bases. This CDR3 is built from 16 residues. CDR1 and CDR2 (germline): KGHSH, LQKENI. The CDR3 sequence: CASSPGRTGWDQPQHF. The CDR3 DNA reads TGTGCCAGCTCACCAGGGAGGACAGGGTGGGATCAGCCCCAGCATTTT.

The V gene is TRBV3-1 (or the pseudogene TRBV3-2), the J gene TRBJ2-2; D is unresolved. With 5 bases removed from V and 4 bases from J, the gap between germline ends came to 11 bases. Looked up from germline, CDR1 is LGHDT and CDR2 is YNNKEL (reference sequence). The CDR3 contains 14 residues. The CDR3 bases are TGTGCCAGCAGCTCGCGACTTTTCACCGGGGAGCTGTTTTTT. It translates to CASSSRLFTGELFF.

The genes are TRBV2 and TRBJ2-6, with D hard to call. Germline V gives CDR1 SNHLY, CDR2 FYNNEI. Trimming shortened V by 5 bases and J by 4 bases, and 9 bases separated the two germline ends. This CDR3 has 14 amino acids. The CDR3: CASSTSRGANVLTF. The CDR3 bases are TGTGCCAGCAGTACCTCGAGAGGGGCCAACGTCCTGACTTTC.

The chain is built from TRBV7-2 and TRBJ2-7, with D perhaps matching TRBD2 (6 bases). CDR3 length: 15 residues. Germline V gene data show CDR1 as SGHTA and CDR2 as FQGNSA. Trimming pared 1 base from V and 2 bases from J, leaving 12 bases between. The DNA of the CDR3 is TGTGCCAGCAGCTTAGGGAGGGCCGCCCCCTACGAGCAGTACTTC. Its translation: CASSLGRAAPYEQYF.

This clone was found once. This chain connects TRBV5-1 to TRBJ1-1; 8 nucleotides align to TRBD1. Losses at the gene ends were 4 bases for V and 4 bases for J; bases not matched to a gene: 3. CDR1 is SGHRS and CDR2 is YFSETQ in the germline V gene. This CDR3 has 13 residues. CDR3 sequence: CASSQTGGTEAFF. The CDR3 nucleotides read TGCGCCAGCAGCCAAACAGGGGGCACTGAAGCTTTCTTT.

The chain employs TRBV5-6 and TRBJ2-7; D is perhaps TRBD1 (5 bases). Germline values: CDR1 SGHDT, CDR2 YYEEEE. This CDR3 has 12 residues. V was shortened by 3 bases and J by 6 bases, with 10 bases between the two germline ends. DNA for the CDR3: TGTGCCAGCAGCTCTTATAGGGGCGAGCAGTACTTC. Its protein product is CASSSYRGEQYF.

This clone was recorded at least ten times. The V call is TRBV27, the J call TRBJ1-5; 9 nucleotides match TRBD1. V gave up 7 bases and J gave up 8 bases; unmatched junction bases: 3. The CDR3 covers 12 residues. Germline assignment: CDR1 MNHEY and CDR2 SMNVEV (reference sequence). The DNA of the CDR3 is TGTGCCAGCAAGACAGGGGGAAAGCCCCAGCATTTT. Amino acid sequence: CASKTGGKPQHF.

The chain combines TRBV30 with TRBJ2-7, with D possibly being TRBD1 (5 bases). Trimming took off 2 bases at V and 3 bases at J, with 8 bases between the two ends. The CDR3 is 12 residues long. Germline-derived CDR1 and CDR2 are GTSNPN and SVGIG (reference sequence). CDR3 DNA: TGTGCCTGGAGTTCCACAGGCTACGAGCAGTACTTC. Residues: CAWSSTGYEQYF.